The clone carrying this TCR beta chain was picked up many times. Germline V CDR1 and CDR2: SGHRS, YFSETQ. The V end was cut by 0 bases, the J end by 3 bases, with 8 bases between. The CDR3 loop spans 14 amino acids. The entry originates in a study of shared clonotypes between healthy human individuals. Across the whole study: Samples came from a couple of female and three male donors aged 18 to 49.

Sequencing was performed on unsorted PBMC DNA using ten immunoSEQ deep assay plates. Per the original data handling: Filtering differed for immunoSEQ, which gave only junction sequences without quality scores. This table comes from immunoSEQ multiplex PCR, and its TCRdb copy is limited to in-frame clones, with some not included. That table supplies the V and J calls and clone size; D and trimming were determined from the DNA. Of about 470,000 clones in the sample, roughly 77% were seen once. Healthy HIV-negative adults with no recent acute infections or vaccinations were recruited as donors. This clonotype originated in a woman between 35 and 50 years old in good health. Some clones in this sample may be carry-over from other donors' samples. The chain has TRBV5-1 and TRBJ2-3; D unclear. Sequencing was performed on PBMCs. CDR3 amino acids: CASSLEVETDTQYF. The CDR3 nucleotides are TGCGCCAGCAGCTTGGAGGTAGAAACAGATACGCAGTATTTT.